The T cell receptor (beta chain) under discussion was sequenced for a study of T cell responses to AZD1222 COVID-19 vaccine. Study as a whole: Recipients boosted at about 4 weeks or about 12 weeks are pooled. Study-level points and caveats: Donors, mostly white British, included more females; clonal diversity was possibly underestimated.

Only one count was recorded for this clone. Its specificity is unknown. The protocol was immunoSEQ multiplex PCR, while the TCRdb copy is restricted to in-frame clones and leaves out a portion. The sample records approximately 200,000 clones, around 88% being singletons. This material consisted of peripheral blood, taken on day 0 of AZD1222 vaccination. The sequence derives from an adult in good health.

In DNA, the CDR3 is TGTGCCAGCAGCCACACAGGGAGGATAAGTGAAGCTTTCTTT. Residues: CASSHTGRISEAFF. This chain uses TRBV3-1 (or the pseudogene TRBV3-2) with TRBJ1-1, with a possible D match to TRBD1 (6 bases). Germline V gene data show CDR1 as LGHDT and CDR2 as YNNKEL (reference sequence). The CDR3 has 14 residues. Trimming removed 3 bases at V and 7 bases at J, with 15 bases between.